This TCR beta chain was retrieved from a study of blood T cells in healthy people across ages. Study-wide points: Naive T cell percentage showed a strong correlation with TCR beta diversity. Versus aged donors, long-lived donors had higher diversity and more naive CD4+ cells.

Healthy individuals of Caucasian origin from Russia, aged roughly 6 to 100, served as donors. Through a sample-barcoded 5' primer and a J-beta primer mix, a second PCR was run for 7 to 11 cycles. Every molecule of cDNA carried a tag from a template-switch adaptor with 12 random nucleotides. Each CDR3 protein is one row after TCRdb ran MiXCR on the 5' RACE reads. The table shows about 1.1 million distinct CDR3 sequences, with around two fifths occurring only once. This CDR3 has 15 amino acids. CDR1 is MDHEN, CDR2 SYDVKM, per germline. Trimming took 4 bases from V and 5 from J, leaving 17 bases between them. Comments on this clonotype: Its matching antigen is unknown.

This chain uses TRBV28 with TRBJ1-1; D not resolved. The TCR comes from a man younger than 35 in good health. Sample: blood. The CDR3: CASSSMIEATTEAFF. The CDR3, as DNA: TGTGCCAGCAGTTCCATGATCGAGGCTACTACTGAAGCTTTCTTT.